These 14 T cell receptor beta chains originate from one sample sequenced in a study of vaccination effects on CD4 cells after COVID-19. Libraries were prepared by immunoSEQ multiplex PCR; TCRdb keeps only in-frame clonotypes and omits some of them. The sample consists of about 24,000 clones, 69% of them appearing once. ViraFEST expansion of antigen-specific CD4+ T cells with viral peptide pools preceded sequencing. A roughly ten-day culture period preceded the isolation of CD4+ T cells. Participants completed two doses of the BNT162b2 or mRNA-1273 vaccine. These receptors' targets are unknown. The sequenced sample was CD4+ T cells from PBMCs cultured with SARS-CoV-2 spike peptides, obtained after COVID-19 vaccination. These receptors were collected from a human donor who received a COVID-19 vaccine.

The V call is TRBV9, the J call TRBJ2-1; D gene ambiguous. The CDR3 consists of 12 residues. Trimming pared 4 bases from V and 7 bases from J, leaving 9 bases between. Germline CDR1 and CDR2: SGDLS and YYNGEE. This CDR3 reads CASSRSGNEQFF. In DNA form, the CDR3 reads TGTGCCAGCAGCCGTAGTGGGAATGAGCAGTTCTTC.

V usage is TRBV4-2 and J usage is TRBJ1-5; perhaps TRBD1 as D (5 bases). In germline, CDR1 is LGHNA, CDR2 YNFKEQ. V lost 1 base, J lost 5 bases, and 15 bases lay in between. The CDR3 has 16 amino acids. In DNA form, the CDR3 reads TGTGCCAGCAGCCAAGTTCTCGTGGGGGGACATCAGCCCCAGCATTTT. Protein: CASSQVLVGGHQPQHF.

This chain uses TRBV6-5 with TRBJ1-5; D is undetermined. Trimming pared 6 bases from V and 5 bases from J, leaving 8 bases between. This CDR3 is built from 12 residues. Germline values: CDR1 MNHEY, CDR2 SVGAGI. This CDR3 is CASRDGDQPQHF. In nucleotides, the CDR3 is TGTGCCAGCAGGGACGGAGATCAGCCCCAGCATTTT.

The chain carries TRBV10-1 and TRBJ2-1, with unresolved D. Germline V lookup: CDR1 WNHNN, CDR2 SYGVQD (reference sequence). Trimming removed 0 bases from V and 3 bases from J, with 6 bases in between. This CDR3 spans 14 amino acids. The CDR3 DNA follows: TGCGCCAGCAGTGAGTCCGCAGGCTACAATGAGCAGTTCTTC. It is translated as CASSESAGYNEQFF.

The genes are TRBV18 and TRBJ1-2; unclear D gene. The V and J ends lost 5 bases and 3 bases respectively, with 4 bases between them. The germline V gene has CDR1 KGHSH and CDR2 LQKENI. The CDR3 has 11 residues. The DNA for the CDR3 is TGTGCCAGCTCAGGGGACTATGGCTACACCTTC. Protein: CASSGDYGYTF.

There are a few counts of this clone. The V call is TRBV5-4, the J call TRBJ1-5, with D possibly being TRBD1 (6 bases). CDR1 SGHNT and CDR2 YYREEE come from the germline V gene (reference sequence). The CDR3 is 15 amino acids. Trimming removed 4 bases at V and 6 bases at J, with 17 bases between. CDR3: CASSPDPGAFQPQHF. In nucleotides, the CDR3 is TGTGCCAGCAGCCCGGATCCAGGGGCGTTTCAGCCCCAGCATTTT.

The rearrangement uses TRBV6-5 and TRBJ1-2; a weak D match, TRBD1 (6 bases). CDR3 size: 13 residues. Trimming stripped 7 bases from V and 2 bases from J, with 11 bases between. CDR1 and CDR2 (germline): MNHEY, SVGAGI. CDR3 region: CASKEGGNYGYTF. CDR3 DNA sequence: TGTGCCAGCAAGGAAGGGGGAAACTATGGCTACACCTTC.

The CDR3 sequence is CASSEEARDTAQHF. The CDR3 nucleotides are TGTGCCAGTAGTGAAGAGGCTCGGGACACGGCCCAGCATTTT. This chain connects TRBV19 to TRBJ1-5; D perhaps matches TRBD1 (6 bases). This CDR3 contains 14 residues. V was shortened by 5 bases and J by 11 bases, with 19 bases between the two germline ends. In germline, CDR1 is LNHDA, CDR2 SQIVND (reference sequence).

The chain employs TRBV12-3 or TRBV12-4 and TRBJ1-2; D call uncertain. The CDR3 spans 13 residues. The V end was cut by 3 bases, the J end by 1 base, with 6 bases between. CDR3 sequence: CASSLIRNYGYTF. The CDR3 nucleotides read TGTGCCAGCAGTTTGATCCGTAACTATGGCTACACCTTC.

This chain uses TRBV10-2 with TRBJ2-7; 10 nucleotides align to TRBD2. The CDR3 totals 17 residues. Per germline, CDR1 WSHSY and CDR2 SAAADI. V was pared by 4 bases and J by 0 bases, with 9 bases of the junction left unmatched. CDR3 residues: CASSAGLADKSSYEQYF. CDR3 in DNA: TGCGCCAGCAGTGCAGGACTAGCGGACAAGAGCTCCTACGAGCAGTACTTC.

The CDR3 DNA sequence: TGCGCCAGCAGCCTCGGGGTAGCCGGCTACGAGCAGTACTTC. Protein product: CASSLGVAGYEQYF. This sequence joins TRBV5-1 and TRBJ2-7, with TRBD2 as a possible D gene (5 bases). V was shortened by 4 bases and J by 3 bases, with 14 bases between the two germline ends. Germline CDR1 and CDR2: SGHRS and YFSETQ. This CDR3 comprises 14 residues.

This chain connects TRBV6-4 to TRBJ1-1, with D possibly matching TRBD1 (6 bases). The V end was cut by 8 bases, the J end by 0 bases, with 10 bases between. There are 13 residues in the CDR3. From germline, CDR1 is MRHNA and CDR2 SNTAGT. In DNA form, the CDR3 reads TGTGCCAGCCCTGGACAGTTGAACACTGAAGCTTTCTTT. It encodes CASPGQLNTEAFF.

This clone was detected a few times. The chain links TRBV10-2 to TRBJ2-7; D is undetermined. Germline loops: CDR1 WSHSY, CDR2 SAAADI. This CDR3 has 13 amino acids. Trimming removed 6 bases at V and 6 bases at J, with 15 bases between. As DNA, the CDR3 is TGCGCCAGCAGAGGGCAGACCATGGCCGAGCAGTACTTC. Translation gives CASRGQTMAEQYF.

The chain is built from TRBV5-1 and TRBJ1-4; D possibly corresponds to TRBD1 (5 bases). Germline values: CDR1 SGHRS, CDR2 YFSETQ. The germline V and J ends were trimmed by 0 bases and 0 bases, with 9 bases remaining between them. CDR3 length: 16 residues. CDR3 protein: CASSLVLGATNEKLFF. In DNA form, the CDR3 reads TGCGCCAGCAGCTTGGTGTTGGGGGCAACTAATGAAAAACTGTTTTTT.